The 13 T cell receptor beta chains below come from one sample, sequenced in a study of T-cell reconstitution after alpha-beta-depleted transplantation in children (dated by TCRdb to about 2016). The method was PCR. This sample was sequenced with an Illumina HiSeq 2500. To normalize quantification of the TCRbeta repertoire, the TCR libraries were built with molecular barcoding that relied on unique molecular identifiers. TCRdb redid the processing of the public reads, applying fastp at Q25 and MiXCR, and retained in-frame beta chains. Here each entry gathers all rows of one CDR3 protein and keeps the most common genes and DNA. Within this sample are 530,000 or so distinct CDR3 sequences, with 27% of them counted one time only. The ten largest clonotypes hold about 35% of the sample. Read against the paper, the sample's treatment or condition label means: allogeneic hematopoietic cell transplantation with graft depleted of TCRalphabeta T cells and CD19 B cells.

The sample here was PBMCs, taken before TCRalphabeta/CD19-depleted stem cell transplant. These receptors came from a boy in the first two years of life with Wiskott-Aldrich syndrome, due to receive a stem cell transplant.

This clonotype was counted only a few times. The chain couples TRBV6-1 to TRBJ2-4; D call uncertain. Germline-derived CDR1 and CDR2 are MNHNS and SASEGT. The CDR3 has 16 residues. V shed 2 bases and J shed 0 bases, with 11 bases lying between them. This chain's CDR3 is CASSEMRTLAKNIQYF. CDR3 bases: TGTGCCAGCAGTGAAATGCGGACCTTAGCCAAAAACATTCAGTACTTC.

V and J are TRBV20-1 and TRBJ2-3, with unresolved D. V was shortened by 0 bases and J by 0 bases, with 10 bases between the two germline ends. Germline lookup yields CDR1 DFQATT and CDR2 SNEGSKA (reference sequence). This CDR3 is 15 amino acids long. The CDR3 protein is CSARDPVTSTDTQYF. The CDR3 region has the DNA TGCAGTGCTAGAGATCCAGTAACTAGCACAGATACGCAGTATTTT.

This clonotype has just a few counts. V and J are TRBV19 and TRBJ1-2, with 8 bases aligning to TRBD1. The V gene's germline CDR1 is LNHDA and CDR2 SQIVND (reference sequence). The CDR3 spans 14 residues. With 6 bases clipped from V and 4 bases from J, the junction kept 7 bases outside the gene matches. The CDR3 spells CASRSGQGFYGYTF. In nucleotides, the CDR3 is TGTGCCAGTAGGTCCGGACAGGGCTTCTATGGCTACACCTTC.

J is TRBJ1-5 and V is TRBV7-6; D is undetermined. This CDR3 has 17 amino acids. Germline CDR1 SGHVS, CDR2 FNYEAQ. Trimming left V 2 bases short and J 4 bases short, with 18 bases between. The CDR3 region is CASSLSPPGPLNQPQHF. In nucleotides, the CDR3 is TGTGCCAGCAGCTTAAGTCCCCCAGGTCCCCTAAATCAGCCCCAGCATTTT.

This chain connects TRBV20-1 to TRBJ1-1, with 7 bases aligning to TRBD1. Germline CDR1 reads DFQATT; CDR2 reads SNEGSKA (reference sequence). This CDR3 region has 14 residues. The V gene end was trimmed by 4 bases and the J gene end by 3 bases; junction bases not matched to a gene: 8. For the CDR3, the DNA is TGCAGTGCTACAAAACAGGGGTGGGACACTGAAGCTTTCTTT. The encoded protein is CSATKQGWDTEAFF.

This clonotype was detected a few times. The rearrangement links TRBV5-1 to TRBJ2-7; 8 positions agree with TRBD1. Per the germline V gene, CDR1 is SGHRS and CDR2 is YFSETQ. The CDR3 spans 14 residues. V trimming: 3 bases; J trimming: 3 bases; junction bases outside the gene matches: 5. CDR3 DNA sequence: TGCGCCAGCAGCTGGTCCGGACAGGGCTACGAGCAGTACTTC. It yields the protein CASSWSGQGYEQYF.

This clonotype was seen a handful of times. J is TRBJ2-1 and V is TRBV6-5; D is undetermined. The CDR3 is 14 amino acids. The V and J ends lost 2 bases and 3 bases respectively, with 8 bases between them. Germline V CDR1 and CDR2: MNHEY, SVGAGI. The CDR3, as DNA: TGTGCCAGCAGTTACGGGGATATCTACAATGAGCAGTTCTTC. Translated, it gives CASSYGDIYNEQFF.

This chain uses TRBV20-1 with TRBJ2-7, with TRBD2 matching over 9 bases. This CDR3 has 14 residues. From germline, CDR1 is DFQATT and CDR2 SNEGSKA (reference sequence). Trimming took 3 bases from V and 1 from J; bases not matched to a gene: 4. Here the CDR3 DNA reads TGCAGTGCTAGGCTAGCGGGAAAGTCCTACGAGCAGTACTTC. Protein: CSARLAGKSYEQYF.

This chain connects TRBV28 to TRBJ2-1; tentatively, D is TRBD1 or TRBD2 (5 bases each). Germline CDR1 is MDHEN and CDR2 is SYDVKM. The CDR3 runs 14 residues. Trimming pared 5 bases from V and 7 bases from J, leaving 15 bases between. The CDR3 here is CASSPGTPWNEQFF. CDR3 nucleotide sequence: TGTGCCAGCAGTCCCGGGACCCCGTGGAATGAGCAGTTCTTC.

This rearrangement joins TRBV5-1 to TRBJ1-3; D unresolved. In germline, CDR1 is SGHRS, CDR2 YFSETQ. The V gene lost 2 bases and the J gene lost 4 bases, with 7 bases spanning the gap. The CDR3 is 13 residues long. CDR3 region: CASSFMSGNTIYF. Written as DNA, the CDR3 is TGCGCCAGCAGCTTTATGTCCGGAAACACCATATATTTT.

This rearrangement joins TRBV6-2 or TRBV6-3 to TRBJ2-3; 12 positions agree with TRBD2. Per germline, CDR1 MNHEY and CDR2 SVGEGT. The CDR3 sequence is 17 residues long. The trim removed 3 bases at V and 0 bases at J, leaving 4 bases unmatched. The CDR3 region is CASSYGLAGGSTDTQYF. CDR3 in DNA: TGTGCCAGCAGTTATGGGCTAGCGGGAGGGAGCACAGATACGCAGTATTTT.

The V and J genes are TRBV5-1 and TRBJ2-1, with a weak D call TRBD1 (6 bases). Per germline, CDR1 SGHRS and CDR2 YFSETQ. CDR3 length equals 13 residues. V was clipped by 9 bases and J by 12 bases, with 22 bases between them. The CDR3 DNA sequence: TGCGCCACCAAAGTGGGAGAACAGGGAAGGCAGTTCTTC. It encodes CATKVGEQGRQFF.

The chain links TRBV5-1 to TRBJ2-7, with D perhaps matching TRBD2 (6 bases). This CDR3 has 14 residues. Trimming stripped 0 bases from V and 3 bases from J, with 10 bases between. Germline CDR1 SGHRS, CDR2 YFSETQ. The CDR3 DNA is TGCGCCAGCAGCTTGGCCCCAGCGGGCTACGAGCAGTACTTC. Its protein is CASSLAPAGYEQYF. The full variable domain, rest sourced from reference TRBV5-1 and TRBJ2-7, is KAGVTQTPRYLIKTRGQQVTLSCSPISGHRSVSWYQQTPGQGLQFLFEYFSETQRNKGNFPGRFSGRQFSNSRSEMNVSTLELGDSALYLCASSLAPAGYEQYFGPGTRLTVT.